This T cell receptor (beta chain) is drawn from a study of human T cells and chemical hapten exposure (dated by TCRdb to the early 2020s). With respect to the entire study: For sensitization, 2% DPC in acetone was applied to a 2 cm by 2 cm area of upper inner arm skin. Throughout the study period of 20 to 30 weeks, patients also received therapeutic DPC doses to the scalp every week. Patch testing was done on the upper back using Finn chambers containing 0.01% DPC, and results were scored after 6 days according to International Contact Dermatitis Research Group standards. The patient cohort, mostly female, included alopecia areata with under or over 50% scalp involvement, alopecia totalis and alopecia universalis. The libraries were sequenced as a pool, and the TCR yield per sample differed mostly because of small variations in library volumes within the pool. In alopecia patients, the study followed how the peripheral blood TCR repertoire changed in vivo over primary and secondary sensitization to diphenylcyclopropenone (DPC), a hapten. Blood samples were taken from patients before sensitization (week 0) and at 2, 6 and about 24 weeks after DPC sensitization. For TCR sequencing, blood came from twenty-nine alopecia patients at anywhere from one to four time points (pre-sensitization, 2, 6 and 24 weeks). General conclusions and limits of the study: DPC sensitization did not change how many TCRs were above 1 in 1000 frequency, and no evidence was found of alterations in global repertoire structure. All patients had alopecia, a presumed autoimmune disease, so their immune response might differ from that of healthy individuals. Compared with pre-sensitization or healthy control sets, expanded TCRs formed significantly more large CDR3 similarity clusters, which is consistent with antigen-driven responses. Patch test score correlated positively with the number of PT1 expanded TCRs, reaching significance at thresholds 8, 16 and 32 but not at 4. After repeated subsampling, the strength of the expansion versus patch-test correlation and the threshold at which it became significant changed.

The sample's time point label, in plain terms: patch test 1, 2 weeks after DPC sensitization. The sample's treatment or condition, from its label and the paper: therapeutic diphenylcyclopropenone sensitization with weekly scalp DPC. At every patch-test visit, the blood draw took place before the patch test was put on. Patients were eligible if aged 18 to 70, diagnosed with alopecia and judged suitable for DPC therapy, and pregnant patients were excluded. Total RNA was isolated from unfractionated whole blood collected in Tempus Blood RNA tubes. Receptor amplification or capture employed RACE. Sequencer: NextSeq 500. During library preparation, unique molecular identifiers were attached to individual cDNA molecules so that TCRs could be counted quantitatively and reproducibly. From each blood RNA sample, both TCR alpha and TCR beta chains were sequenced. The authors processed their data as follows. A median of roughly 99,000 TCRs per sample was observed, with a range of about 23,224 to 700,000. V, J and CDR3 annotation of the TCR reads was carried out using the Decombinator software suite. For the PS versus PT1 abundance plots, all samples were subsampled to the same number of TCRs (28,000). Expanded TCRs were defined as absent before sensitization and observed at least eight times at the 2-week time point. The public reads were reanalyzed by TCRdb: fastp trimming at Q25, MiXCR alignment, in-frame beta chains only. Entries that share a CDR3 protein sequence are merged under the most common genes and DNA. In this record, the V and J calls reflect TCRdb's handling and not the investigators' own analysis. This sample has approximately 100,000 distinct CDR3 sequences in its table, and roughly 11% of those were observed once. Approximately 4% of the sample is held by the ten biggest clonotypes.

At least ten counts were recorded for this clonotype. Its antigen has not been determined. No per-base quality is available; no much larger clone lies one base away. The sample here was whole blood, taken in connection with sensitization to the hapten diphenylcyclopropenone (DPC). The sequence derives from a woman aged 40 to 55 with alopecia areata. Some clones in this sample may be carry-over from other donors' samples.

The bases are TGTGCCAGCTCACCGACGGTATATCACACTGAAGCTTTCTTT. It codes for CASSPTVYHTEAFF. The receptor chain draws on TRBV18 and TRBJ1-1; no D gene can be assigned with confidence. Measured from the cysteine to the phenylalanine, the CDR3 is 14 residues long. CDR3 DNA is the only sequence kept; it has 42 bases, read in frame from the first base. V is pared back by 3 bases and J by 3 bases, with 11 bases lying between the germline termini. From the germline V gene, CDR1 is KGHSH and CDR2 is LQKENI.